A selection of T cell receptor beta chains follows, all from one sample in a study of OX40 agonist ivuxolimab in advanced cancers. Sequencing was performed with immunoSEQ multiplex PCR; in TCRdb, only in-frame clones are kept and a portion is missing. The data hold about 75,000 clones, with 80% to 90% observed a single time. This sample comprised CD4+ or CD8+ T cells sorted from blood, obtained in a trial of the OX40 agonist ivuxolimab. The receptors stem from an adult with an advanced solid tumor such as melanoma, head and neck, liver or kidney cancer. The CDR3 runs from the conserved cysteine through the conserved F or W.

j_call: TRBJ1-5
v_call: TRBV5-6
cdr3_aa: CASSFGSAGGNQPQHF

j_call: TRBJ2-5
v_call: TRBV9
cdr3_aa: CASSALAGAQETQYF

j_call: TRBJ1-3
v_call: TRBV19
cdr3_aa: CASRDGTDSGNTIYF

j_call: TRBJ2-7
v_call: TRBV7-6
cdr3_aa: CASSLGGRAYEQYF

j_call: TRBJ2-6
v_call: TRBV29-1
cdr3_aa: CSVESSGANVLTF

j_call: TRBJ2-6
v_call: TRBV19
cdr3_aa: CASSIGQISGANVLTF

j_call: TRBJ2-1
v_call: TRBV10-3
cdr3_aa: CATQLAGVSYNEQFF

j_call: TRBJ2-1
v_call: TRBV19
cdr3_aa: CASSRTSGSYEQFF

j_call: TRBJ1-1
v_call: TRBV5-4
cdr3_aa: CASSPWGGSKTEAFF

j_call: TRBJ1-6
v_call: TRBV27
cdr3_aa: CASRIEGPNSPLHF

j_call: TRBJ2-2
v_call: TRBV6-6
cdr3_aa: CASSLSSGNTGELFF

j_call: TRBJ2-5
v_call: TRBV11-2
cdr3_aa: CASSLVFGETQYF

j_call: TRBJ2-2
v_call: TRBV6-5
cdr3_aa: CASSYPRGGELFF

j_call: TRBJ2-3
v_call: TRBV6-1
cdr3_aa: CASSEVPPGLNLDTQYF

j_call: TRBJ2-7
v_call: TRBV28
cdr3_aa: CASSLGRGAYEQYF

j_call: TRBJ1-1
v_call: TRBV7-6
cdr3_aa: CASSRNRGPVNTEAFF

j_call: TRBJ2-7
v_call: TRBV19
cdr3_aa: CASKGTQSSYEQYF

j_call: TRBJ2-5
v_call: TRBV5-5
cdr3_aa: CASSLGVAGGQETQYF

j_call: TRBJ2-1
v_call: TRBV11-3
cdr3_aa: CASSLTSGSYNEQFF

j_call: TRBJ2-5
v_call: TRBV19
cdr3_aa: CASSIAAGTQETQYF

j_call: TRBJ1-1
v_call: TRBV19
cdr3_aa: CASSSGVREAFF

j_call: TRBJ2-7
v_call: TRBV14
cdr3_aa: CASSQGTTPYEQYF

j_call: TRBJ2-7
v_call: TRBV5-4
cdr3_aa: CASSLDLATGNEQYF

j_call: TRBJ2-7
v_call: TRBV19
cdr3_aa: CASSRDRNSVEQYF

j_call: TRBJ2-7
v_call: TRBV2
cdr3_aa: CASIPGLAGYEQYF

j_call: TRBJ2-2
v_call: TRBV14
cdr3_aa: CASSQELGTGELFF

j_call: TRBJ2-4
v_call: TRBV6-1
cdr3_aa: CASSVTQGSDIQYF

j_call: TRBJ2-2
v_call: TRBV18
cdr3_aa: CASSYMAGAKGTGELFF

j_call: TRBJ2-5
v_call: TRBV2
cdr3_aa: CASSEAGTSGETQYF

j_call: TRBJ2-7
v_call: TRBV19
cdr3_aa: CASSRTEGTLGEQYF

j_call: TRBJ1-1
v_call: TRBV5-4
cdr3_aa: CASSSGQRNTEAFF

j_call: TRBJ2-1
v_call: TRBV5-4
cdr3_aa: CASSFGGVDEQFF

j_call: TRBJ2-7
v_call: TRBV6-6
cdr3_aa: CASSIGSSYEQYF

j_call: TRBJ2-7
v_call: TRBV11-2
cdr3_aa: CASSFLQGAGEQYF

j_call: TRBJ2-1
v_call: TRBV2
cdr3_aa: CASSVYLVYNEQFF

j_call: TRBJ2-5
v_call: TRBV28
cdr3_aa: CASSSDRVRETQYF

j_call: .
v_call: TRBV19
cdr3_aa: CASSRTRSSYEQYF

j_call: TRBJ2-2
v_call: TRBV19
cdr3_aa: CASSGQGANTGELFF

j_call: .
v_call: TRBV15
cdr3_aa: CATSGLAERYEQYF

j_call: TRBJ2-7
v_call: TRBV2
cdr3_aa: CASSDRGPYYEQYF

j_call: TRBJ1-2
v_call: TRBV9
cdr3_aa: CASSPHRVDGYTF

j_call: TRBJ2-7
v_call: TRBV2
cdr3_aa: CASTQVGLGQVVYEQYF

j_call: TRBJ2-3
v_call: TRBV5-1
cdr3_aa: CASSLGGGDTDTQYF

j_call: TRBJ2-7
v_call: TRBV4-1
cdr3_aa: CASSLGQGTYEQYF

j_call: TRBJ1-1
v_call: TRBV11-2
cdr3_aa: CASSLVIRANTEAFF

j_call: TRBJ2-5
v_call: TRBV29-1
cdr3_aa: CSVRDRVQETQYF

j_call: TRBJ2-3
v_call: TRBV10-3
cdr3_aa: CAINVQGPTDTQYF

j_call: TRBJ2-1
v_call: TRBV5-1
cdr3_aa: CASSFLGLSISSYNEQFF

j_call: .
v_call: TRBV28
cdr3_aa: CASSFNVYEQYF